This TCR beta chain is drawn from a study of T-cell memory formation after mild COVID-19. Barcoded TCR alpha and TCR beta cDNA libraries with UMIs came from 5'RACE using constant-segment primers. TCRdb re-derived calls from the 5' RACE reads in MiXCR, one entry per CDR3 protein. The repertoire has more than 300,000 distinct CDR3 sequences, roughly an eighth of them found once; the top ten carry approximately 22%. This clonotype has just a few counts. The sequence was collected from a man between 18 and 35 years old who had mild COVID-19 (a few samples of this study predate the infection). Cell type and time point are not known. The sequencing input was PBMCs or a T cell subset sorted from them (not recorded which).

The CDR3 DNA sequence: TGCAGCGTATTCACAGGGGGCGCATATGGCTACACCTTC. Its protein product is CSVFTGGAYGYTF. The V and J genes are TRBV29-1 and TRBJ1-2; 9 nucleotides align to TRBD1. The CDR3 runs to 13 residues. V was pared by 6 bases and J by 5 bases, with 7 bases of the junction left unmatched. CDR1 is SQVTM, CDR2 ANQGSEA, per germline.